The rows below give T cell receptor beta chains drawn from one sample of a study of cytomegalovirus exposure and HLA in healthy donors. The protocol was immunoSEQ multiplex PCR, while the TCRdb copy is restricted to in-frame clones and leaves out a portion. The table includes around 150,000 clones, roughly 77% detected once. The sequenced sample was PBMCs. These receptors were obtained from a middle-aged woman in good health and CMV-seropositive. CDR3s include the opening cysteine and the closing phenylalanine or tryptophan. A D gene is named only where the DNA matches it firmly. The listing skips clone size in some rows; elsewhere it reads once, few, many or a size class.

NA	TRBV9	NA	TRBJ1-2	CASSVGIGVEGYTF	TGTGCCAGCAGCGTAGGGATAGGGGTAGAGGGCTACACCTTC
TRBD1	TRBV7-2	NA	TRBJ2-7	CASSLTGGGYEQYF	TGTGCCAGCAGCTTAACAGGGGGCGGTTACGAGCAGTACTTC
NA	TRBV9	NA	TRBJ1-5	CASSVGLADQPQHF	TGTGCCAGCAGCGTCGGGCTAGCGGATCAGCCCCAGCATTTT
NA	TRBV5-4	NA	TRBJ2-3	CASSLMDRSTDTQYF	TGTGCCAGCAGCTTGATGGACAGATCCACAGATACGCAGTATTTT
NA	TRBV10-3	NA	TRBJ2-7	CAISGQVTVTSSYEQYF	TGTGCCATCAGTGGGCAGGTCACGGTCACAAGCTCCTACGAGCAGTACTTC
NA	TRBV10-3	NA	TRBJ1-4	CAIRPNQGEKLFF	TGTGCCATCAGGCCGAATCAGGGAGAAAAACTGTTTTTT
NA	TRBV15	NA	TRBJ2-4	CATSRDRAGMLGVAKNIQYF	TGTGCCACCAGCAGAGATCGGGCAGGAATGCTAGGGGTAGCCAAAAACATTCAGTACTTC
NA	TRBV27	NA	TRBJ2-3	CASKRGGVRDTQYF	TGTGCCAGCAAGAGGGGGGGGGTACGAGATACGCAGTATTTT
NA	TRBV18	NA	TRBJ1-4	CASSQNQGPNEKLFF	TGTGCCAGCTCACAGAACCAGGGGCCTAATGAAAAACTGTTTTTT
TRBD2	TRBV9	NA	TRBJ2-5	CASSQSGAGETQYF	TGTGCCAGCAGCCAAAGCGGGGCGGGGGAGACCCAGTACTTC
TRBD1	TRBV10-2	NA	TRBJ1-1	CASGYRDSFTEAFF	TGCGCCAGCGGATACCGGGACAGTTTCACTGAAGCTTTCTTT
TRBD1	TRBV7-9	once	TRBJ1-1	CASSLGTGKTEAFF	TGTGCCAGCAGCCTCGGGACAGGGAAGACTGAAGCTTTCTTT
TRBD1	TRBV10-3	once	TRBJ2-3	CAIAGTGSTDTQYF	TGTGCCATCGCCGGGACAGGAAGCACAGATACGCAGTATTTT
NA	TRBV6-1	NA	TRBJ2-7	CASTPLGATYEQYF	TGTGCCAGCACCCCTTTAGGGGCCACCTACGAGCAGTACTTC